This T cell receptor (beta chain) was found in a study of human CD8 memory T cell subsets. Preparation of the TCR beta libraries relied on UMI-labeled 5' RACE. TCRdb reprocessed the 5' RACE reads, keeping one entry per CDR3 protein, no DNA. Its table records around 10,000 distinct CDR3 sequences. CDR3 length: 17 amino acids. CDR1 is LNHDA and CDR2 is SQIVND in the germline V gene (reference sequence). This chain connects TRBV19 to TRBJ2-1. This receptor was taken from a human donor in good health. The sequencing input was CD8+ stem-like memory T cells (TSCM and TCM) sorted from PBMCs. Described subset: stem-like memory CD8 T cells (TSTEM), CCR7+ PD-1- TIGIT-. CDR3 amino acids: CASSSLQDPNRYNEQFF. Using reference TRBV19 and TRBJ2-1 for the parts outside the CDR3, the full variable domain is DGGITQSPKYLFRKEGQNVTLSCEQNLNHDAMYWYRQDPGQGLRLIYYSQIVNDFQKGDIAEGYSVSREKKESFPLTVTSAQKNPTAFYLCASSSLQDPNRYNEQFFGPGTRLTVL.